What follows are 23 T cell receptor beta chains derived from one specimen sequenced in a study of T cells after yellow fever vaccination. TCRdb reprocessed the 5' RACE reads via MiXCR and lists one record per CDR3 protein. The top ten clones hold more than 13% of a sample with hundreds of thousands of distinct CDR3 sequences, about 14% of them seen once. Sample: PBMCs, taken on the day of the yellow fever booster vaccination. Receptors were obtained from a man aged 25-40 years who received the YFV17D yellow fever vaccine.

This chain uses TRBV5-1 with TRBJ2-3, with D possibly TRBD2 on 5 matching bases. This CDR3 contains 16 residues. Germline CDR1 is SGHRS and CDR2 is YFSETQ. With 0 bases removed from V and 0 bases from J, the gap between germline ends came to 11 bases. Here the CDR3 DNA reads TGCGCCAGCAGCTTGGCCCAAGCGGCCAGCACAGATACGCAGTATTTT. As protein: CASSLAQAASTDTQYF. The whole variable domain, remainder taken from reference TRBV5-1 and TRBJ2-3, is KAGVTQTPRYLIKTRGQQVTLSCSPISGHRSVSWYQQTPGQGLQFLFEYFSETQRNKGNFPGRFSGRQFSNSRSEMNVSTLELGDSALYLCASSLAQAASTDTQYFGPGTRLTVL.

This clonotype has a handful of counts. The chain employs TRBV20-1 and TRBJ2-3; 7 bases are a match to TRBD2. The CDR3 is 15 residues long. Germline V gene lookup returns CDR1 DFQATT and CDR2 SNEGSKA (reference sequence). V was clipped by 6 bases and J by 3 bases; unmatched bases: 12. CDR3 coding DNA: TGCAGTGCCATTAGCGGGCCACCCTTAACAGATACGCAGTATTTT. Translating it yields CSAISGPPLTDTQYF.

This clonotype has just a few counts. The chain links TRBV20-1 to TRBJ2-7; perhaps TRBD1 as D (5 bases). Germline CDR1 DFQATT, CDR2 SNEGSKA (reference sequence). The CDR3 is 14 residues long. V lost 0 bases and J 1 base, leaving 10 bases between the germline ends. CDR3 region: CSARDLGASYEQYF. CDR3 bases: TGCAGTGCTAGAGATCTAGGGGCTTCCTACGAGCAGTACTTC.

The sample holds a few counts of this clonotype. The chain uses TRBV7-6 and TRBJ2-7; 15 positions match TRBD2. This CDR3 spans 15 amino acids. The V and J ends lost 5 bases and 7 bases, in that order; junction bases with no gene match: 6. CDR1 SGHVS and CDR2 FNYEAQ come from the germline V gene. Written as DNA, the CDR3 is TGTGCCAGCAGCGGGGGGACTAGCGGGAGGACTGAGCAGTACTTC. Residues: CASSGGTSGRTEQYF.

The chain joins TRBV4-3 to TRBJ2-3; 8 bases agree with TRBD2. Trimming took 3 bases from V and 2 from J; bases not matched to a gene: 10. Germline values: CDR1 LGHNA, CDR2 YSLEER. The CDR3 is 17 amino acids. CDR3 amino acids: CASSHWGLESPTDTQYF. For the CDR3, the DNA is TGCGCCAGCAGCCACTGGGGACTAGAGTCCCCCACAGATACGCAGTATTTT.

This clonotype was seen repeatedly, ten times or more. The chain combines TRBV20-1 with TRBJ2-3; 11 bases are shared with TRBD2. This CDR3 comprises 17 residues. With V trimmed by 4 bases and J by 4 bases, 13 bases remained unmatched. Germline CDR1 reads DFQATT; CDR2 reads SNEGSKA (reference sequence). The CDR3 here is CSANTGLAGGGADTQYF. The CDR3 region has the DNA TGCAGTGCTAACACCGGGCTAGCGGGAGGAGGTGCAGATACGCAGTATTTT.

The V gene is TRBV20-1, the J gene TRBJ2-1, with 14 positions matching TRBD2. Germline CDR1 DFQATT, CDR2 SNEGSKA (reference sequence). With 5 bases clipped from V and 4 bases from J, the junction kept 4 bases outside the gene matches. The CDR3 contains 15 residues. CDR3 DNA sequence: TGCAGTGCTGTGGGGACTAGCGGGAGATACAATGAGCAGTTCTTC. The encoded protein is CSAVGTSGRYNEQFF.

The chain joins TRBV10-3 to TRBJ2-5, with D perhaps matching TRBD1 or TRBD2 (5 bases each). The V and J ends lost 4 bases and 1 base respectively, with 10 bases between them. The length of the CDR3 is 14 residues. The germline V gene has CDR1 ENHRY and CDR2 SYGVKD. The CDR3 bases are TGTGCCATCAGTGTTCACGGGGCCCAAGAGACCCAGTACTTC. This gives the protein CAISVHGAQETQYF.

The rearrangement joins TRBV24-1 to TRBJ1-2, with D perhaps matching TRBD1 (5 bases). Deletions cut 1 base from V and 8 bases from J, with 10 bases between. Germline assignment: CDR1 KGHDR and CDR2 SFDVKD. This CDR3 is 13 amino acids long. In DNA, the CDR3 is TGTGCCACCAGTGATTTTTCGGGGACGGGCTACACCTTC. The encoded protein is CATSDFSGTGYTF.

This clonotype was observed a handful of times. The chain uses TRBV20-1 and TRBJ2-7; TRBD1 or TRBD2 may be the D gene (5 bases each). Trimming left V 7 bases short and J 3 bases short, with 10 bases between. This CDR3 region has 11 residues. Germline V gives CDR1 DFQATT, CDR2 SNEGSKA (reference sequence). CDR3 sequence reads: CSGGASYEQYF. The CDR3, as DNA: TGCAGTGGAGGGGCCAGCTACGAGCAGTACTTC.

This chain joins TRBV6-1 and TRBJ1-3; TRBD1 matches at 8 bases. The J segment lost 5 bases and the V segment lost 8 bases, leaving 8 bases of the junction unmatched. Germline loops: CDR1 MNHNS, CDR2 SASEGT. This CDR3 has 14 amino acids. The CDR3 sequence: CASSRTGLRNTIYF. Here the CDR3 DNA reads TGTGCCAGCTCCCGGACAGGGTTAAGAAACACCATATATTTT.

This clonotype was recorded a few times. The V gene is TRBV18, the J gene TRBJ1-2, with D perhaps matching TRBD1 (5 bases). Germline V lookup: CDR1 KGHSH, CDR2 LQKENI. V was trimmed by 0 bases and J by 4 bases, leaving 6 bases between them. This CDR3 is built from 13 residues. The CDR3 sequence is CASSPPGRYGYTF. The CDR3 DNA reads TGTGCCAGCTCACCACCGGGACGCTATGGCTACACCTTC.

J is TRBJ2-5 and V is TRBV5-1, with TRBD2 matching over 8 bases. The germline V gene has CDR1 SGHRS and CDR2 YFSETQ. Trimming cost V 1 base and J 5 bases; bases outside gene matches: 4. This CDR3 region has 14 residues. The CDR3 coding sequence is TGCGCCAGCAGCTTGTTACCTAGCGGGGAGACCCAGTACTTC. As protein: CASSLLPSGETQYF.

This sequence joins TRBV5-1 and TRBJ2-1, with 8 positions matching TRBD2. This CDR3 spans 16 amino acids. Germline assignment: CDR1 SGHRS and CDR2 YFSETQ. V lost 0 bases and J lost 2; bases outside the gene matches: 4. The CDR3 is CASSLDAGGAYNEQFF. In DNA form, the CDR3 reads TGCGCCAGCAGCTTGGACGCGGGAGGCGCCTACAATGAGCAGTTCTTC.

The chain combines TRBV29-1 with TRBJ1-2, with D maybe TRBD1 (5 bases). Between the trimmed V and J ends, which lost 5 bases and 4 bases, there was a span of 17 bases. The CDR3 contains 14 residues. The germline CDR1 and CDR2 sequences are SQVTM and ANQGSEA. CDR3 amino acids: CSVTLGRFSYGYTF. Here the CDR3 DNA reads TGCAGCGTTACCCTGGGACGGTTCTCCTATGGCTACACCTTC.

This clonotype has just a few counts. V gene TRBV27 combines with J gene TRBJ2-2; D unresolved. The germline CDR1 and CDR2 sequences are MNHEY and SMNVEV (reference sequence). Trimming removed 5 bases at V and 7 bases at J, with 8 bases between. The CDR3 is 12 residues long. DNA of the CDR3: TGTGCCAGCAGTCAGACGGGCGGGGAGCTGTTTTTT. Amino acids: CASSQTGGELFF.

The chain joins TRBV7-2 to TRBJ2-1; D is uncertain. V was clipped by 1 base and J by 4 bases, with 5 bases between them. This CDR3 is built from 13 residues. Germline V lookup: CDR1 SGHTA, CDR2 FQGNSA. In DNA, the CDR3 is TGTGCCAGCAGCTTAGTGAATTACAATGAGCAGTTCTTC. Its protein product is CASSLVNYNEQFF.

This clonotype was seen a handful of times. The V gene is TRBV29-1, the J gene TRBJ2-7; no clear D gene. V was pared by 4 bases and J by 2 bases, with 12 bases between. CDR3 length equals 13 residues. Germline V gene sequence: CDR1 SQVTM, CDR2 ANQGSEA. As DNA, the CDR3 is TGCAGCGTTGTGAGACATCAGACCTACGAGCAGTACTTC. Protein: CSVVRHQTYEQYF.

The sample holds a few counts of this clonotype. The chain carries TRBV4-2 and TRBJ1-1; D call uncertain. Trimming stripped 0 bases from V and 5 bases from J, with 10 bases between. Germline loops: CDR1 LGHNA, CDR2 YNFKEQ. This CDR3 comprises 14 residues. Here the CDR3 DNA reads TGTGCCAGCAGCCAAGATCCGTCGGAGACTGAAGCTTTCTTT. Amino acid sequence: CASSQDPSETEAFF.

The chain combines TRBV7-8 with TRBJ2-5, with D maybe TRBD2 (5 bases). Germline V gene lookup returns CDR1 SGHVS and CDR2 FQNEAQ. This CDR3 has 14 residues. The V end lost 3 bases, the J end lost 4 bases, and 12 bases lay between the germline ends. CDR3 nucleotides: TGTGCCAGCAGCTTCGGACCAAGCGGAGAGACCCAGTACTTC. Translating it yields CASSFGPSGETQYF.

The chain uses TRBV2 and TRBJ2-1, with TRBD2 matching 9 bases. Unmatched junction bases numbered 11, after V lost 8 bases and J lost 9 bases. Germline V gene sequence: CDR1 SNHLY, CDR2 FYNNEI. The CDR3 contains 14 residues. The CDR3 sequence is CASLAGLASREQFF. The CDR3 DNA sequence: TGTGCCAGCTTGGCGGGACTAGCTTCGCGTGAGCAGTTCTTC. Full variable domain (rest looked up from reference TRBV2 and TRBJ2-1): EPEVTQTPSHQVTQMGQEVILRCVPISNHLYFYWYRQILGQKVEFLVSFYNNEISEKSEIFDDQFSVERPDGSNFTLKIRSTKLEDSAMYFCASLAGLASREQFFGPGTRLTVL.

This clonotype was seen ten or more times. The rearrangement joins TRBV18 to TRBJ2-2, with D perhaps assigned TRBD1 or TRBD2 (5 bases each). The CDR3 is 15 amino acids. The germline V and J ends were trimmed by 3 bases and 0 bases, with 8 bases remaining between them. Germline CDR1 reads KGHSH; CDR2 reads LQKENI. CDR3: CASSPGEANTGELFF. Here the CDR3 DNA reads TGTGCCAGCTCACCGGGGGAAGCGAACACCGGGGAGCTGTTTTTT.

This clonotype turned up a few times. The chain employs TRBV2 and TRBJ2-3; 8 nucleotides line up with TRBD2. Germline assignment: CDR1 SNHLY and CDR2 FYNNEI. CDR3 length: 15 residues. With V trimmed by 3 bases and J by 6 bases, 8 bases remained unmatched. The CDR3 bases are TGTGCCAGCAGTGAGAGAAGCGGGAGTGCGGATACGCAGTATTTT. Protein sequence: CASSERSGSADTQYF.